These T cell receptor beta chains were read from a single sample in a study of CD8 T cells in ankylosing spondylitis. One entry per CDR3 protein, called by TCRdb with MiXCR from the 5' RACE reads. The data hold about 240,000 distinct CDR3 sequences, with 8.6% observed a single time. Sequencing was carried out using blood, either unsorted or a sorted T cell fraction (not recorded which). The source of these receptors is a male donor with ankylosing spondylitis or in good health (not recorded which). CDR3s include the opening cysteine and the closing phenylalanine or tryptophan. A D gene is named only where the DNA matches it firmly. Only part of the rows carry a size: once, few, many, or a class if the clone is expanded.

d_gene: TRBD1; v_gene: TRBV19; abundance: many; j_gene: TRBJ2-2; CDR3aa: CASSIEGQGLLSNTGELFF; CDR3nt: TGTGCCAGTAGTATAGAAGGACAGGGGCTATTGTCGAACACCGGGGAGCTGTTTTTT
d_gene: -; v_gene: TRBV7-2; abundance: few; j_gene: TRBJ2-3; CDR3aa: CASSSLGGSTQYF; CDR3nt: TGTGCCAGCAGCTCCCTAGGCGGGTCTACGCAGTATTTT
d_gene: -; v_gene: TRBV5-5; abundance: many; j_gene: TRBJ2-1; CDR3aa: CASSEVGTEYNEQFF; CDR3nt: TGTGCCAGCAGCGAGGTAGGGACCGAGTACAATGAGCAGTTCTTC
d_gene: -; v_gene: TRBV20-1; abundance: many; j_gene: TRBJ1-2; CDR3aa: CSARESRGPYGYTF; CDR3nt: TGCAGTGCTAGAGAATCCAGGGGACCCTATGGCTACACCTTC
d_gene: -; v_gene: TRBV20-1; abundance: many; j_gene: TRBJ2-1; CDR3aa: CSARDRGASQVHEQFF; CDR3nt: TGCAGTGCTAGAGATAGGGGGGCTTCCCAGGTCCATGAGCAGTTCTTC
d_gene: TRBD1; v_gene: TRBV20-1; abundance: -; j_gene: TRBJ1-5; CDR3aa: CCASLGQGAIGNQPQHF; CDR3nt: TGCTGTGCTAGCCTGGGACAGGGGGCGATTGGCAATCAGCCCCAGCATTTT
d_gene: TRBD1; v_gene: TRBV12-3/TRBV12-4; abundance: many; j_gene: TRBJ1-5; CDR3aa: CASTPQGGSNQPQHF; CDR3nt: TGTGCCAGCACCCCTCAGGGGGGGAGCAATCAGCCCCAGCATTTT
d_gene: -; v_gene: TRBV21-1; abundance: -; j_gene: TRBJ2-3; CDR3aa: CASFSGSGSTDTQYF; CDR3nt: TGTGCCAGCTTTAGCGGGAGTGGGAGCACAGATACGCAGTATTTT
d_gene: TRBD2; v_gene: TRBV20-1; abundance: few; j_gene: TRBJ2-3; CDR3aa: CSARRWREMSDTQYF; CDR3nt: TGCAGTGCTAGAAGATGGCGGGAGATGTCAGATACGCAGTATTTT
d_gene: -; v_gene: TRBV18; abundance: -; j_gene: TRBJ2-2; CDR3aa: CASSPRSGTGELFF; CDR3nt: TGTGCCAGCTCACCACGGTCGGGCACCGGGGAGCTGTTTTTT
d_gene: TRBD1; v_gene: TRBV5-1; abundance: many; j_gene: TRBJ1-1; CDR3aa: CASSRDRLEAFF; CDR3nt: TGCGCCAGCAGCCGGGACAGACTTGAAGCTTTCTTT
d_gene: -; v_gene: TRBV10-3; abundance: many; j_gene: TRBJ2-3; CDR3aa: CAISPSSTDTQYF; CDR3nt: TGTGCCATCTCTCCCTCTAGCACAGATACGCAGTATTTT
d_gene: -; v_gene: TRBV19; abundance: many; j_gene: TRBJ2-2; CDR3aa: CASSIDLQNTGELFF; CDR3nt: TGTGCCAGTAGTATAGATCTTCAGAACACCGGGGAGCTGTTTTTT
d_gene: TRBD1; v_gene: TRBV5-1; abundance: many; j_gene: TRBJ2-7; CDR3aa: CASSSFGQGAYEQYF; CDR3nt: TGCGCCAGCAGCTCATTCGGACAGGGGGCCTACGAGCAGTACTTC
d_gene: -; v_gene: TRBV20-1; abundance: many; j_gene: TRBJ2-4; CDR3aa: CSATPPTGINIQYF; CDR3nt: TGCAGTGCTACCCCCCCGACGGGGATCAACATTCAGTACTTC
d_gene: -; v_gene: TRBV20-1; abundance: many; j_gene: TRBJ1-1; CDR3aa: CSAPRGGIGQGRTEAFF; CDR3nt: TGCAGTGCTCCCCGAGGGGGGATCGGGCAGGGCAGGACTGAAGCTTTCTTT
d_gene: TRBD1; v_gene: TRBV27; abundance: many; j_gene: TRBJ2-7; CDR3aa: CASWTGLSEQYF; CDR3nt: TGTGCCAGTTGGACAGGGCTAAGTGAGCAGTACTTC
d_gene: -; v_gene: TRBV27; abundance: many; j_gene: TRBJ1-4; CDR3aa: CASSFSPPGLRGEDEKLFF; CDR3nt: TGTGCCAGCAGTTTCTCTCCCCCCGGGTTAAGGGGGGAGGATGAAAAACTGTTTTTT
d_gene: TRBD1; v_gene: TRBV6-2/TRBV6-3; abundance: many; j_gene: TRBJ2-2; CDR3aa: CASSGQGWTGELFF; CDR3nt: TGTGCCAGCAGCGGACAGGGTTGGACCGGGGAGCTGTTTTTT
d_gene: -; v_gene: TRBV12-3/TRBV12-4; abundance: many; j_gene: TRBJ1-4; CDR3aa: CASSFGGSNEKLFF; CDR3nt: TGTGCCAGCAGTTTCGGTGGCAGTAATGAAAAACTGTTTTTT
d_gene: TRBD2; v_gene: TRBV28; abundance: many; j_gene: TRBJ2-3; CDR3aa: CASRGLTSGSVPESTDTQYF; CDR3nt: TGTGCCAGCAGGGGGTTAACTAGCGGGAGCGTTCCGGAAAGCACAGATACGCAGTATTTT
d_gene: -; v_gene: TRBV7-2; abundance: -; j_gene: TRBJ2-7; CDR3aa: CASSQSPGPYEQYF; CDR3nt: TGTGCCAGCAGCCAATCCCCAGGGCCCTACGAGCAGTACTTC
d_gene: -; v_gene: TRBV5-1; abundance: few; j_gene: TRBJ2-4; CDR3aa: CASSAGTRGIQYF; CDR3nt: TGCGCCAGCAGCGCCGGGACCCGGGGCATTCAGTACTTC
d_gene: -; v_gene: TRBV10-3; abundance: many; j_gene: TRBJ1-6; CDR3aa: CAISESDSSYNSPLHF; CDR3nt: TGTGCCATCAGTGAGTCAGACAGCTCCTATAATTCACCCCTCCACTTT
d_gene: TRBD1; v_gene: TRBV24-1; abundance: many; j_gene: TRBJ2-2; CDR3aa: CATRGRGSENGELFF; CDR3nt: TGTGCCACCAGGGGCAGGGGGAGTGAAAACGGGGAGCTGTTTTTT
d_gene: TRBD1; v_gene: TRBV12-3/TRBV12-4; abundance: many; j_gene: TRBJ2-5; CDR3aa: CASRTGVVGTQYF; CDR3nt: TGTGCCAGCAGGACAGGGGTCGTAGGGACCCAGTACTTC
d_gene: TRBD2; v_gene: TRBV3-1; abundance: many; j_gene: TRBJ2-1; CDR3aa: CASSQFLAGDEQFF; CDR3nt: TGTGCCAGCAGCCAATTCCTAGCGGGCGATGAGCAGTTCTTC
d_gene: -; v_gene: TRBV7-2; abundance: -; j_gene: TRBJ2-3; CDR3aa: CASSFGPPDTQYF; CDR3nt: TGTGCCAGCAGCTTTGGCCCGCCAGATACGCAGTATTTT
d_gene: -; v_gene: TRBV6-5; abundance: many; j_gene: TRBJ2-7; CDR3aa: CASSYSSGLADYEQYF; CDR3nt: TGTGCCAGCAGTTATTCATCTGGACTGGCGGACTACGAGCAGTACTTC
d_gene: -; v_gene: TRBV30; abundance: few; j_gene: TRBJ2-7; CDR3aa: CAWSASLGSFYEQYF; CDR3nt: TGTGCCTGGAGTGCATCACTCGGGTCCTTCTACGAGCAGTACTTC
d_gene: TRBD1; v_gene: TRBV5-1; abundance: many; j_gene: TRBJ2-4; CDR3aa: CASSTYRDRYKNIQYF; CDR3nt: TGCGCCAGCAGCACGTACCGGGACAGATACAAAAACATTCAGTACTTC
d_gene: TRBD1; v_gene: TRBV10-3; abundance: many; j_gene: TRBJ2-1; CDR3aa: CAISDPGQGPHNEQFF; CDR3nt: TGTGCCATCAGTGACCCGGGACAGGGGCCTCACAATGAGCAGTTCTTC
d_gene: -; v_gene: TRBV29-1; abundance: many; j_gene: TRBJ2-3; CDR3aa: CSVEILMRASTDTQYF; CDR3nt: TGCAGCGTTGAGATTTTGATGAGGGCTAGCACAGATACGCAGTATTTT
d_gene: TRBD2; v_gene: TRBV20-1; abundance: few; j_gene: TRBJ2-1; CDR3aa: CSVAGGGSEQFF; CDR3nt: TGCAGTGTCGCGGGAGGTGGCAGTGAGCAGTTCTTC
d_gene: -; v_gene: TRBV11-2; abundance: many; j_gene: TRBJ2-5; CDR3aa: CASSFSSTVSWETQYF; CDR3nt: TGTGCCAGCAGCTTCTCTTCGACAGTTTCATGGGAGACCCAGTACTTC
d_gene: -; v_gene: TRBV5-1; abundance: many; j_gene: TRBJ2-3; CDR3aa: CASSFPRGLNTDTQYF; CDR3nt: TGCGCCAGCAGCTTCCCTCGTGGGCTAAACACAGATACGCAGTATTTT
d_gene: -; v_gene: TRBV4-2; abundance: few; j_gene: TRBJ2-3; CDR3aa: CASSQEVDTQYF; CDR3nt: TGTGCCAGCAGCCAAGAGGTAGATACGCAGTATTTT
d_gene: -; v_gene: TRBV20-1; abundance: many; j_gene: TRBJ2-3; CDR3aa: CSASDRGFVQYF; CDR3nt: TGCAGTGCTAGTGACCGGGGCTTTGTGCAGTATTTT
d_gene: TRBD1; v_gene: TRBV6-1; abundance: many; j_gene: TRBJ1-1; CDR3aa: CASRRDSWTEAFF; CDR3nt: TGTGCCAGCAGAAGGGACAGTTGGACTGAAGCTTTCTTT
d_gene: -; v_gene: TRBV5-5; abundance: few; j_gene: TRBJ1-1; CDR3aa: CASTWGDGGGRDF; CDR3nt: TGTGCCAGCACCTGGGGAGATGGGGGCGGCCGGGACTTT
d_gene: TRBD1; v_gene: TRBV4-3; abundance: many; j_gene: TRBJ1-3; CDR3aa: CASSQGTGLNTIYF; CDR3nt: TGCGCCAGCAGCCAAGGGACAGGGCTAAACACCATATATTTT
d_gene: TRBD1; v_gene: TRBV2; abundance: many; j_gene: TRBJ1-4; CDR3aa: CASEGTDNEKLFF; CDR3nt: TGTGCCAGCGAAGGGACAGATAATGAAAAACTGTTTTTT
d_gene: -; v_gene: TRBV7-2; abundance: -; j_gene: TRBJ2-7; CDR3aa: CASSLSFGRSYEQYF; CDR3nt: TGTGCCAGCAGCCTCTCCTTCGGCAGGTCCTACGAGCAGTACTTC
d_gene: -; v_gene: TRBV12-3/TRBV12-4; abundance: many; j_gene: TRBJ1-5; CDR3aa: CASSQDSLWNAQHF; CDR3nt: TGTGCCAGCAGTCAGGACAGCCTTTGGAATGCCCAGCATTTT
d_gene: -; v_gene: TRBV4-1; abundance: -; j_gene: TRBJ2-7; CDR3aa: CASSQAEGSSYEQYF; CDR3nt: TGCGCCAGCAGCCAAGCAGAGGGGAGCTCCTACGAGCAGTACTTC
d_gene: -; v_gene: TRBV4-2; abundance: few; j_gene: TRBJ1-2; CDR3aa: CASSPTEGLHGYTF; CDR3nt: TGTGCCAGCTCCCCCACGGAGGGCCTTCATGGCTACACCTTC
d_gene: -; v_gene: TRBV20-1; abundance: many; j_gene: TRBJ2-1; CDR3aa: CSARDADSYNEQFF; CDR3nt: TGCAGTGCTAGAGATGCGGACTCTTACAATGAGCAGTTCTTC